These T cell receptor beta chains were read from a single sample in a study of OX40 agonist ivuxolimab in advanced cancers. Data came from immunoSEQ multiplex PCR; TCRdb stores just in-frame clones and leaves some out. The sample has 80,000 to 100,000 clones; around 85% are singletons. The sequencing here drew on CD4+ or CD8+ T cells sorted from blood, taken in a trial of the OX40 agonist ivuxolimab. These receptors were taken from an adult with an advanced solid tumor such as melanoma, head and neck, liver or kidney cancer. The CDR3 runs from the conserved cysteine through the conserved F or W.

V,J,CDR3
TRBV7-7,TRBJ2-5,CASSPGTRQETQYF
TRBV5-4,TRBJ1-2,CASSLKTDGAYGYTF
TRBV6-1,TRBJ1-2,CASRMIQGARGYTF
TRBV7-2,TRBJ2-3,CASSFGPYTDTQYF
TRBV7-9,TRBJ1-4,CASSPGAAGLLEKLFF
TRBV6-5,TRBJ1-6,CASSKGQGYAPLHF
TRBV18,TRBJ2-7,CASSPSGQGFYEQYF
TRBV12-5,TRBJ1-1,CASGTLAGTEAFF
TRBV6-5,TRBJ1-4,CASSWTGNKGEKLFF
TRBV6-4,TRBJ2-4,CASKRGNEAKNIQYF
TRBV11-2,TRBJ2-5,CASSLRRGETQYF
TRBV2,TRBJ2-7,CASSVASHYEQYF
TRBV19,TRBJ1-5,CASSATGTGGLGDQPQHF
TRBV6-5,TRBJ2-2,CASKGANTGELFF
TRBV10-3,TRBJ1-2,CAISESGRPYGYTF
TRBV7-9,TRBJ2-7,CASSDTGTSSYEQYF
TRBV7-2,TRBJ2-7,CASSSIVGGQYEQYF
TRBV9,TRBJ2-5,CASSVGGETQYF
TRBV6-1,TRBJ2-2,CASSEGTANTGELFF
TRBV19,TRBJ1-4,CASRDPYGESTNEKLFF
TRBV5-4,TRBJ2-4,CASSPGTDQKNIQYF
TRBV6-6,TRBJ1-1,CASSYAGENTEAFF
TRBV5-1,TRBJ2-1,CASNSQTGGSYNEQFF
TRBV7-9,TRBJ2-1,CASSLGYAGGYYNEQFF
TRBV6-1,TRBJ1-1,CASSERTGLSAFF
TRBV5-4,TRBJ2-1,CASSLSGGALEGQFF
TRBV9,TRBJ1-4,CASSQSGGIGEKLFF
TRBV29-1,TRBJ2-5,CSVERGAQETQYF
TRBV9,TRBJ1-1,CASSASGPGQGPDSTEAFF
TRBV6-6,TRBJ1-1,CASSYDLNTEAFF
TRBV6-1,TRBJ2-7,CASSEATSGGHEQYF
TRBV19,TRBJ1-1,CASKPRGAGAKEMFEAFF
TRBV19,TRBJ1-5,CASSIRLNQPQHF
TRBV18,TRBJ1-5,CASSPVNQPQHF
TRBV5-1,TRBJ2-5,CASSPGLAETQYF
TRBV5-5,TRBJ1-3,CASSPGGASGNTIYF
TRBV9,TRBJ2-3,CASSVEWGGRDDTQYF